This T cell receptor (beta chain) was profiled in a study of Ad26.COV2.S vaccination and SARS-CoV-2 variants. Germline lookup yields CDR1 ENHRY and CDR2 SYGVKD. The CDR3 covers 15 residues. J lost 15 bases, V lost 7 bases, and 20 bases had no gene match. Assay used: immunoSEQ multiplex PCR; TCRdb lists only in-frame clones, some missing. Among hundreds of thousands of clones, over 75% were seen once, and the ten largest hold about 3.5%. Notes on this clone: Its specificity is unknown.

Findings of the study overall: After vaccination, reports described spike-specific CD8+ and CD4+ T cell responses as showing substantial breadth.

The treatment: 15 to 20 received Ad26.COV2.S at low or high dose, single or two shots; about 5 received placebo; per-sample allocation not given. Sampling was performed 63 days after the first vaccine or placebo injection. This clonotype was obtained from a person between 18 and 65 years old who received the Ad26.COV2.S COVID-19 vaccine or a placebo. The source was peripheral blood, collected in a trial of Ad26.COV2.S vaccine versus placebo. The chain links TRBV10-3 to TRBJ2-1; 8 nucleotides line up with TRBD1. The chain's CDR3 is CAIKGEQGGLLNPFF. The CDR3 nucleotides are TGTGCCATCAAAGGCGAACAGGGGGGACTTCTTAATCCGTTCTTC.